This is a list of T cell receptor beta chains from one sample in a study of CD8 T cells in ankylosing spondylitis. TCRdb reprocessed the 5' RACE reads with MiXCR, giving one entry per CDR3 protein. The sample has about 64,000 distinct CDR3 sequences, 6.2% seen once. Sequenced sample: synovial fluid, either unsorted or a sorted T cell fraction (not recorded which). Source of these receptors: a male donor with ankylosing spondylitis. CDR3s include the opening cysteine and the closing phenylalanine or tryptophan. Fields, in order: CDR3 DNA, CDR3 protein, V gene, clone size, J gene, D gene. A D gene is named only where the DNA matches it firmly. Expanded clones are given a class, and other clones once, few, many or no size at all.

DNA: TGTGCTAGTAGTATTCGTAGTAGAGTCACAGATACGCAGTATTTT; CDR3: CASSIRSRVTDTQYF; V: TRBV19; size: .; J: TRBJ2-3; D: .
DNA: TGTGCCAGTAGTACCGACAGGTTGGGCACTGAAGCTTTCTTT; CDR3: CASSTDRLGTEAFF; V: TRBV19; size: many; J: TRBJ1-1; D: .
DNA: TGTGCTAGCAGCTTAGGGGGCACCTTGGCAGATACGCAGTATTTT; CDR3: CASSLGGTLADTQYF; V: TRBV7-7; size: many; J: TRBJ2-3; D: TRBD1
DNA: TGTGCCAGCAGCCGTAATAATTCACCCCTCCACTTT; CDR3: CASSRNNSPLHF; V: TRBV12-3/TRBV12-4; size: many; J: TRBJ1-6; D: .
DNA: TGCAGTCCCTTTGGGGCAGATTCCTACGAGCAGTACTTC; CDR3: CSPFGADSYEQYF; V: TRBV20-1; size: few; J: TRBJ2-7; D: .
DNA: TGCGCCAGCACATTCTCGTCGGGACAGTCCTATGGCTACACCTTC; CDR3: CASTFSSGQSYGYTF; V: TRBV5-1; size: many; J: TRBJ1-2; D: TRBD1
DNA: TGTGCCAGCAGGCCAACGGGACGGGGGCAGGAGACCCAGTACTTC; CDR3: CASRPTGRGQETQYF; V: TRBV6-2/TRBV6-3; size: many; J: TRBJ2-5; D: .
DNA: TGCAGTGCTAGAGATCCAGCGGGAGGGCCTGGTATCAATGAGCAGTTCTTC; CDR3: CSARDPAGGPGINEQFF; V: TRBV20-1; size: many; J: TRBJ2-1; D: TRBD2
DNA: TGCGCCAGCAGCCTCTCATCTAGCAGATCCTACGAGCAGTACTTC; CDR3: CASSLSSSRSYEQYF; V: TRBV5-1; size: .; J: TRBJ2-7; D: .
DNA: TGTGCCAGCAGCACGACAGGGGGCGCGGGCAATCAGCCCCAGCATTTT; CDR3: CASSTTGGAGNQPQHF; V: TRBV7-2; size: many; J: TRBJ1-5; D: TRBD1
DNA: TGTGCCACCGGTGGAGGGGGGGGCTACACCTTC; CDR3: CATGGGGGYTF; V: TRBV19; size: .; J: TRBJ1-2; D: .
DNA: TGTGCCAGCCTGCCAGGGACAGATACGCAGTATTTT; CDR3: CASLPGTDTQYF; V: TRBV2; size: many; J: TRBJ2-3; D: .
DNA: TGTGCCACCGACCGGGGGGACACTTTCACAGATACGCAGTATTTT; CDR3: CATDRGDTFTDTQYF; V: TRBV10-3; size: .; J: TRBJ2-3; D: .
DNA: TGTGCCAGCTTGCAAGGACTAGCGGACAGCACAGATACGCAGTATTTT; CDR3: CASLQGLADSTDTQYF; V: TRBV28; size: many; J: TRBJ2-3; D: TRBD2
DNA: TGTGCCAGCAGACCCGGGACTAGCGGCTACGAGCAGTACTTC; CDR3: CASRPGTSGYEQYF; V: TRBV28; size: many; J: TRBJ2-7; D: TRBD2
DNA: TGCAGTGCTAGAGATGCGAAGGCTGATGAAAAACTGTTTTTT; CDR3: CSARDAKADEKLFF; V: TRBV20-1; size: few; J: TRBJ1-4; D: .
DNA: TGTGCCAGCAGCCAAAACCCGGGAAATTCACCCCTCCACTTT; CDR3: CASSQNPGNSPLHF; V: TRBV3-1; size: few; J: TRBJ1-6; D: .
DNA: TGTGCCAGCAGCCCGGACAGGGGGTATCAGCCCCAGCATTTT; CDR3: CASSPDRGYQPQHF; V: TRBV2; size: many; J: TRBJ1-5; D: TRBD1
DNA: TGTGCCAGCAGCTCCCGCGGACAGGGGAATCCTTATGGCTACAATGAGCAGTTCTTC; CDR3: CASSSRGQGNPYGYNEQFF; V: TRBV7-3; size: .; J: TRBJ2-1; D: TRBD1
DNA: TGTGCCAGCAGCGTCCAGGGGGCCTCTGGGGCCAACGTCCTGACTTTC; CDR3: CASSVQGASGANVLTF; V: TRBV7-8; size: many; J: TRBJ2-6; D: TRBD1
DNA: TGCGCCAGCAGCTTGGGGCTGGGCAACAACTATGGCTACACCTTC; CDR3: CASSLGLGNNYGYTF; V: TRBV5-1; size: many; J: TRBJ1-2; D: .
DNA: TGTGCCAGTAGTCTCCAGAAAGACGAGACCCAGTACTTC; CDR3: CASSLQKDETQYF; V: TRBV19; size: few; J: TRBJ2-5; D: .
DNA: TGTGCCAGCAGTCACGAGGACCGGTACGAGCAGTACTTC; CDR3: CASSHEDRYEQYF; V: TRBV28; size: few; J: TRBJ2-7; D: .
DNA: TGTGCCAGCCCCCCCCGGGATTCCTACGAGCAGTACTTC; CDR3: CASPPRDSYEQYF; V: TRBV25-1; size: many; J: TRBJ2-7; D: .
DNA: TGTGCCAGCAGAAGCGGGATGACCGGGGAGCTGTTTTTT; CDR3: CASRSGMTGELFF; V: TRBV2; size: .; J: TRBJ2-2; D: TRBD2
DNA: TGCGCCAGCAGAAGTGGCACCCTTGGTGAGCAGTACTTC; CDR3: CASRSGTLGEQYF; V: TRBV4-1; size: .; J: TRBJ2-7; D: .
DNA: TGCGCCAGCGCCGACGGGATAGGGCATTACGAGCAGTACTTC; CDR3: CASADGIGHYEQYF; V: TRBV5-1; size: many; J: TRBJ2-7; D: .
DNA: TGCAGCGTTGAAACCTGGGGGGGGCCTGCTGGAGAGACCCAGTACTTC; CDR3: CSVETWGGPAGETQYF; V: TRBV29-1; size: many; J: TRBJ2-5; D: .
DNA: TGTGCCAGCACCACGGGTAGCGGGATGTACAATGAGCAGTTCTTC; CDR3: CASTTGSGMYNEQFF; V: TRBV6-2/TRBV6-3; size: many; J: TRBJ2-1; D: TRBD2
DNA: TGTGCCAGCCGGCCGACTCTGCGGCATGACGAGCAGTACTTC; CDR3: CASRPTLRHDEQYF; V: TRBV3-1; size: .; J: TRBJ2-7; D: .
DNA: TGTGCCAGCAGTGCGCCGGGGGCGGTGCCTTCTTTGGTCTTC; CDR3: CASSAPGAVPSLVF; V: TRBV12-3/TRBV12-4; size: many; J: TRBJ2-1; D: .
DNA: TGCAGTGCGGAGCGCAACTCCTACGAGCAGTACTTC; CDR3: CSAERNSYEQYF; V: TRBV20-1; size: many; J: TRBJ2-7; D: .
DNA: TGCGCCAGCAGCTTGGGGACAGGGCAAGGAGGAGAGCAGTACTTC; CDR3: CASSLGTGQGGEQYF; V: TRBV5-1; size: many; J: TRBJ2-7; D: TRBD1
DNA: TGTGCCAGCAGTGGGCGAGTTTTAGGGGGGCGTGAAGCTTTCTTT; CDR3: CASSGRVLGGREAFF; V: TRBV6-1; size: few; J: TRBJ1-1; D: .
DNA: TGTGCCAGCAGTGAGGACAGACCGTACGAGCAGTACTTC; CDR3: CASSEDRPYEQYF; V: TRBV2; size: many; J: TRBJ2-7; D: .
DNA: TGTGCCAGCGGTAGGGTAAGCACAGATACGCAGTATTTT; CDR3: CASGRVSTDTQYF; V: TRBV3-1; size: .; J: TRBJ2-3; D: .
DNA: TGCAGTGCTAGACCAAAGCAGGATACGCAGTATTTT; CDR3: CSARPKQDTQYF; V: TRBV20-1; size: many; J: TRBJ2-3; D: .
DNA: TGCGCCAGCACCCCCGACAATCCGCCTTACAATGAGCAGTTCTTC; CDR3: CASTPDNPPYNEQFF; V: TRBV5-1; size: few; J: TRBJ2-1; D: .
DNA: TGTGCCAGCAGTGTCCCGGACGGGCCCCAGCATTTT; CDR3: CASSVPDGPQHF; V: TRBV28; size: many; J: TRBJ1-5; D: .
DNA: TGTGCCAGCAGCTTTAGCGGGAGGATCGCCGAGCAGTACTTC; CDR3: CASSFSGRIAEQYF; V: TRBV7-2; size: many; J: TRBJ2-7; D: TRBD2
DNA: TGTGCCAGCAGCCATCCCGGGAGTACCGATACGCAGTATTTT; CDR3: CASSHPGSTDTQYF; V: TRBV4-2; size: many; J: TRBJ2-3; D: .
DNA: TGTGCCAGCAGCAAAAGGACGGCGTCGCAGCCCCAGCATTTT; CDR3: CASSKRTASQPQHF; V: TRBV6-2/TRBV6-3; size: many; J: TRBJ1-5; D: .
DNA: TGCGCCAGCAGCCAAGAAGGGGACACTTACTACGAGCAGTACTTC; CDR3: CASSQEGDTYYEQYF; V: TRBV4-1; size: few; J: TRBJ2-7; D: .
DNA: TGTGCAAGTCCCCCCAGAAGCAACGGAGCGAACACTGAAGCTTTCTTT; CDR3: CASPPRSNGANTEAFF; V: TRBV12-2; size: .; J: TRBJ1-1; D: .
DNA: TGTGCCACCAGCAGAGCCCGACGGACCTACGAGCAGTACTTC; CDR3: CATSRARRTYEQYF; V: TRBV15; size: many; J: TRBJ2-7; D: .
DNA: TGTGCCAGCAGCTCCACAGCAGACACCGGGGAGCTGTTTTTT; CDR3: CASSSTADTGELFF; V: TRBV7-3; size: many; J: TRBJ2-2; D: .
DNA: TGTGCCAGCAGCAAAGTTTGTTTTGCGGGAGCATTTAGAGCCAAAAACATTCAGTACTTC; CDR3: CASSKVCFAGAFRAKNIQYF; V: TRBV21-1; size: many; J: TRBJ2-4; D: .
DNA: TGTGCCAGCAGCTGGCGGCAGGGTGCAGATACGCAGTATTTT; CDR3: CASSWRQGADTQYF; V: TRBV7-9; size: few; J: TRBJ2-3; D: .
DNA: TGCAGTGCCACAGAAGCGGGAGGGCTATGGGGGACCCAGTACTTC; CDR3: CSATEAGGLWGTQYF; V: TRBV20-1; size: many; J: TRBJ2-5; D: TRBD2
DNA: TGTGCCAGCAGTTTACTGTCTCAGGGTAAAGAGACCCAGTACTTC; CDR3: CASSLLSQGKETQYF; V: TRBV28; size: many; J: TRBJ2-5; D: .
DNA: TGCGCCAGCAGCTTGCACATTACTAGCGGGAGCTTACACGAGCAGTACTTC; CDR3: CASSLHITSGSLHEQYF; V: TRBV5-1; size: few; J: TRBJ2-7; D: TRBD2
DNA: TGCAGTGCTTCCCGGGACAGGAATCAGCCCCAGCATTTT; CDR3: CSASRDRNQPQHF; V: TRBV20-1; size: .; J: TRBJ1-5; D: TRBD1
DNA: TGTGCCAGCAGCTTAGGGGCAGAGGCGATGGATACTAGTGGGCAGTACTTC; CDR3: CASSLGAEAMDTSGQYF; V: TRBV7-9; size: many; J: TRBJ2-7; D: .
DNA: TGCGCCAGCAGCCAAGGGTCTAGCAATCAGCCCCAGAATTTT; CDR3: CASSQGSSNQPQNF; V: TRBV5-1; size: .; J: TRBJ1-5; D: .
DNA: TGTGCCAGCAGCCCTAGGACTAGCGCGTCCTACGAGCAGTACTTC; CDR3: CASSPRTSASYEQYF; V: TRBV7-2; size: .; J: TRBJ2-7; D: TRBD2
DNA: TGTGCCAGCAGCCGAAACAGGGTTTCGAGCACTGAAGCTTTCTTT; CDR3: CASSRNRVSSTEAFF; V: TRBV11-3; size: .; J: TRBJ1-1; D: .
DNA: TGTGCCAGCAGCTTAGGGGGACGACTCTATTTGAGGTACTTC; CDR3: CASSLGGRLYLRYF; V: TRBV7-2; size: .; J: TRBJ2-5; D: .
DNA: TGTGCCAGCAGCTTAAGCGGGGCCACCGGGGAGCTGTTTTTT; CDR3: CASSLSGATGELFF; V: TRBV7-3; size: few; J: TRBJ2-2; D: .
DNA: TGTGCCAGCAGCTTAGCCCGGGTAGCGGGAGTAGGAATACAGTACTTC; CDR3: CASSLARVAGVGIQYF; V: TRBV11-2; size: few; J: TRBJ2-7; D: TRBD2